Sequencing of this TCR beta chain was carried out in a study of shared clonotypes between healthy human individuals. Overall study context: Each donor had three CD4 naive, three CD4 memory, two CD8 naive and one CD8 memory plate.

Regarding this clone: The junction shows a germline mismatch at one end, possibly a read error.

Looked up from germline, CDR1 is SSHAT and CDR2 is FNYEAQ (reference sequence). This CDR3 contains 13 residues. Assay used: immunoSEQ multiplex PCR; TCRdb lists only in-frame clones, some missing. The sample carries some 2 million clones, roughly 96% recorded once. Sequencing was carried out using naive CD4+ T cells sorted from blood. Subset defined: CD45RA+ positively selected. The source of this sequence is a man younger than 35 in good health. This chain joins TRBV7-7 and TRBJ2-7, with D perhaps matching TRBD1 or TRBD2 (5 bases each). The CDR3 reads CASSRDRSYEQYF. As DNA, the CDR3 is TGTGCTAGCAGCCGGGACCGCTCCTACGAGCAGTACTTC.